This entry lists 12 T cell receptor beta chains sequenced from one sample in a study of CD8 T cells in ankylosing spondylitis (dated by TCRdb to about 2017). What the authors observed across the whole study: Blood from ankylosing spondylitis patients appeared to be characterized by a TCR beta motif made up of several highly homologous amino acid variants.

These receptors lack a known antigen. The library was prepared using 5' RACE. Instrument used: Illumina HiSeq 2500. In-frame beta chains were kept once TCRdb had trimmed the public reads at Q25 with fastp and called clones with MiXCR. Rows matching on CDR3 protein sequence are summarized as one entry with the most common DNA and genes. The sample profile shows more than 400,000 distinct CDR3 sequences; about 5% of them were found once. The ten largest account for roughly 3.2% of the sample. The sequencing input was blood, either unsorted or a sorted T cell fraction (not recorded which). Source of these receptors: a male donor with ankylosing spondylitis.

This clonotype was detected many times. The genes are TRBV12-3 or TRBV12-4 and TRBJ1-1; no clear D gene. This CDR3 comprises 12 residues. V was clipped by 2 bases and J by 3 bases, with 4 bases between them. CDR3 nucleotides: TGTGCCAGCAGTTTACTAGACACTGAAGCTTTCTTT. Residues: CASSLLDTEAFF.

J is TRBJ1-1 and V is TRBV20-1, with D perhaps TRBD1 (5 bases). The CDR3 totals 14 residues. V was shortened by 1 base and J by 2 bases, with 11 bases between the two germline ends. CDR1 and CDR2 (germline): DFQATT, SNEGSKA (reference sequence). The chain's CDR3 is CSARVTQGNTEAFF. For the CDR3, the DNA is TGCAGTGCTAGAGTGACTCAGGGCAACACTGAAGCTTTCTTT.

In its sample, this clonotype was seen many times. The V and J genes are TRBV4-2 and TRBJ2-3; D tentatively reads TRBD1 or TRBD2 (5 bases each). Germline V gives CDR1 LGHNA, CDR2 YNFKEQ. The V end was cut by 4 bases, the J end by 3 bases, with 17 bases between. The CDR3 is 16 amino acids. Here the CDR3 DNA reads TGTGCCAGCAGCCTAGAGGAAGGGGACCGAACAGATACGCAGTATTTT. The encoded protein is CASSLEEGDRTDTQYF.

This clonotype was detected ten times or more. This sequence joins TRBV4-2 and TRBJ2-7; D is perhaps TRBD1 or TRBD2 (6 bases each). Germline V CDR1 and CDR2: LGHNA, YNFKEQ. The length of the CDR3 is 14 residues. V was pared by 0 bases and J by 7 bases, with 13 bases between. The CDR3 is CASSQEEGGWEQYF. The CDR3 bases are TGTGCCAGCAGCCAAGAGGAGGGGGGCTGGGAGCAGTACTTC.

This clonotype was observed a few times. This chain uses TRBV11-1 with TRBJ2-7; D may be TRBD1 (6 bases). Germline loops: CDR1 SGHAT, CDR2 FQDESV (reference sequence). Deletions cut 4 bases from V and 3 bases from J, with 16 bases between. The CDR3 spans 15 residues. CDR3 DNA: TGTGCCAGCAGCTCCAACCGGGACATCTACTACGAGCAGTACTTC. Its protein is CASSSNRDIYYEQYF.

This clonotype was seen repeatedly, ten times or more. The chain recombines TRBV4-3 with TRBJ1-2; 7 nucleotides agree with TRBD1. J lost 3 bases, V lost 6 bases, and 7 bases had no gene match. This CDR3 contains 14 residues. In germline, CDR1 is LGHNA, CDR2 YSLEER. The CDR3 nucleotides are TGCGCCAGCAGACCAGGCAGGGGGGACTATGGCTACACCTTC. Protein: CASRPGRGDYGYTF.

This clonotype was observed many times. The rearrangement uses TRBV6-5 and TRBJ2-7; D possibly corresponds to TRBD1 (5 bases). Looked up from germline, CDR1 is MNHEY and CDR2 is SVGAGI. The CDR3 runs to 14 residues. V was pared by 4 bases and J by 5 bases, with 15 bases between. The CDR3 bases are TGTGCCAGCAGTTCTTGGGCAGGGAACCACGAGCAGTACTTC. Protein: CASSSWAGNHEQYF.

In its sample, this clonotype was seen many times. This chain links TRBV5-1 with TRBJ2-3; D is perhaps TRBD1 (5 bases). CDR1 and CDR2 (germline): SGHRS, YFSETQ. Trimming pared 4 bases from V and 4 bases from J, leaving 10 bases between. The CDR3 totals 13 residues. The chain's CDR3 is CASSVLQADTQYF. The DNA of the CDR3 is TGCGCCAGCAGCGTTTTACAGGCAGATACGCAGTATTTT.

This clonotype was detected ten times or more. The V and J genes are TRBV4-2 and TRBJ2-2; 11 bases match TRBD2. Per germline, CDR1 LGHNA and CDR2 YNFKEQ. V lost 3 bases, J lost 15 bases, and 12 bases stayed unmatched. The length of the CDR3 is 15 residues. CDR3 amino acids: CASSQTSGKGRAVFF. In DNA, the CDR3 is TGTGCCAGCAGCCAGACTAGCGGGAAAGGCCGGGCGGTGTTTTTT.

This clonotype was counted ten times or more. The junction shows a germline mismatch at one end, possibly a read error. The V and J genes are TRBV7-2 and TRBJ1-2, with D possibly TRBD1 on 5 matching bases. From germline, CDR1 is SGHTA and CDR2 FQGNSA. The CDR3 length is 13 residues. CDR3: CASSLGTNFGYTF. The CDR3 bases are TGTGCCAGCAGCTTGGGGACCAACTTTGGCTACACCTTC.

This clonotype was recorded at least ten times. V usage is TRBV12-3 or TRBV12-4 and J usage is TRBJ1-5; TRBD1 aligns across 7 bases. This CDR3 has 13 amino acids. Trimming took 8 bases from V and 5 from J; bases not matched to a gene: 6. CDR3 sequence reads: CASGPQGDQPQHF. CDR3 bases: TGTGCCAGCGGGCCCCAGGGGGATCAGCCCCAGCATTTT.

This clonotype was counted ten times or more. The chain has TRBV20-1 and TRBJ2-5; TRBD1 agrees at 7 bases. CDR1 is DFQATT and CDR2 is SNEGSKA in the germline V gene (reference sequence). This CDR3 is built from 13 residues. With V trimmed by 5 bases and J by 3 bases, 6 bases remained unmatched. CDR3 residues: CSAHRGLEETQYF. For the CDR3, the DNA is TGCAGTGCTCACAGGGGCTTGGAAGAGACCCAGTACTTC.